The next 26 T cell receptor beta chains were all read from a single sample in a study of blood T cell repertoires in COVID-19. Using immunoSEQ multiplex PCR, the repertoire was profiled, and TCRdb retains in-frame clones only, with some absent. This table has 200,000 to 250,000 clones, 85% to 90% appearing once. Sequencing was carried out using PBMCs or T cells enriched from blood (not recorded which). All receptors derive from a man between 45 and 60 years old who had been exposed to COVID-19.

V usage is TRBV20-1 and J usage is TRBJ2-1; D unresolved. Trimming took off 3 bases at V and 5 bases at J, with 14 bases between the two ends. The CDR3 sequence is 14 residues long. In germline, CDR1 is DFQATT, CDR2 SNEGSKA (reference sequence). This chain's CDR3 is CSASSDPRNNEQFF. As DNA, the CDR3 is TGCAGTGCTAGTAGTGATCCTAGAAACAATGAGCAGTTCTTC.

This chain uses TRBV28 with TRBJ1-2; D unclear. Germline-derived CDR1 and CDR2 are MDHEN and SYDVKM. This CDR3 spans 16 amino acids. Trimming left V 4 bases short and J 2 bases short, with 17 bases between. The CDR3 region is CASSSPTGGWNYGYTF. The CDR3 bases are TGTGCCAGCAGTTCCCCGACGGGAGGATGGAACTATGGCTACACCTTC.

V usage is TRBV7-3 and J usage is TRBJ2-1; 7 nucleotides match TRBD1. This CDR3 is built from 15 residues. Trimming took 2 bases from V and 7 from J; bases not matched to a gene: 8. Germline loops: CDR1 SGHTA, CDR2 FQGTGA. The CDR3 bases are TGTGCCAGCAGCTTAGGAACAGGGGTTTGGAATGAGCAGTTCTTC. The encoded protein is CASSLGTGVWNEQFF.

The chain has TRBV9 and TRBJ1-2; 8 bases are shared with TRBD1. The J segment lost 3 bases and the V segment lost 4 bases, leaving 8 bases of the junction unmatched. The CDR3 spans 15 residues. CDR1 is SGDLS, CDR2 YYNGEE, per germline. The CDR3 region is CASSPEGQGDYGYTF. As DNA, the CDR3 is TGTGCCAGCAGCCCAGAAGGACAGGGAGACTATGGCTACACCTTC. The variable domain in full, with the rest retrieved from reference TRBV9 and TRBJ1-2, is DSGVTQTPKHLITATGQRVTLRCSPRSGDLSVYWYQQSLDQGLQFLIQYYNGEERAKGNILERFSAQQFPDLHSELNLSSLELGDSALYFCASSPEGQGDYGYTFGSGTRLTVV.

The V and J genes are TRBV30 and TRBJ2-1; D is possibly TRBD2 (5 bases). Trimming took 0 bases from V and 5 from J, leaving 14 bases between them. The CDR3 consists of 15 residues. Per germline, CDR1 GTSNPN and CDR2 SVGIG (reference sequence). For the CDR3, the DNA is TGTGCCTGGAGTGTACGAGGGAGTATGGACAATGAGCAGTTCTTC. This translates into CAWSVRGSMDNEQFF.

The CDR3 sequence is CAVGTGRDTEAFF. In DNA form, the CDR3 reads TGTGCCGTGGGGACAGGGAGGGACACTGAAGCTTTCTTT. This chain connects TRBV6-6 to TRBJ1-1; 9 nucleotides match TRBD1. V lost 11 bases to trimming and J lost 3 bases; unmatched junction nucleotides: 7. CDR1 and CDR2 (germline): MNHNY, SVGAGI (reference sequence). This CDR3 region has 13 residues.

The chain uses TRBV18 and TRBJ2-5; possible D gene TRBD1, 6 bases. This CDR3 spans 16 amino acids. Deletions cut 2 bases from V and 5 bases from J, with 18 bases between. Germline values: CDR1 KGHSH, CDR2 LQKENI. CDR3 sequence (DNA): TGTGCCAGCTCACCATCGGGGACAATCCAAGGCGAGACCCAGTACTTC. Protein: CASSPSGTIQGETQYF.

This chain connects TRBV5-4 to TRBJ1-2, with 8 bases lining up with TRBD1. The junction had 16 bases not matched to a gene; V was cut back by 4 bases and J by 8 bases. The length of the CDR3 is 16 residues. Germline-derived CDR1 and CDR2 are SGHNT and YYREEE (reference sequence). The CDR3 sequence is CASSPPGVQGVNGYTF. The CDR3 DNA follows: TGTGCCAGCAGCCCCCCAGGCGTACAGGGGGTAAACGGCTACACCTTC.

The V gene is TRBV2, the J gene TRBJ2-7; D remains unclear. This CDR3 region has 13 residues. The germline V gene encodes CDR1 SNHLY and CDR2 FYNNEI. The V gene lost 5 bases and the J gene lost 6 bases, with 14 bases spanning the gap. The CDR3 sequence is CASSPLSVGEQYF. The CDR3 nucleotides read TGTGCCAGCAGTCCTTTGAGCGTCGGCGAGCAGTACTTC.

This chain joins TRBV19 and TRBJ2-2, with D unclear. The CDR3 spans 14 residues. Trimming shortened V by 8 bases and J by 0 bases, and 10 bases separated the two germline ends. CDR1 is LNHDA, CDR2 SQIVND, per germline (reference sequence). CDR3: CASSPSSNTGELFF. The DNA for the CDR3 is TGTGCCAGTTCCCCTAGTTCGAACACCGGGGAGCTGTTTTTT. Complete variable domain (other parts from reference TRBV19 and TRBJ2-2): DGGITQSPKYLFRKEGQNVTLSCEQNLNHDAMYWYRQDPGQGLRLIYYSQIVNDFQKGDIAEGYSVSREKKESFPLTVTSAQKNPTAFYLCASSPSSNTGELFFGEGSRLTVL.

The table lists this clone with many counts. This CDR3 is CASSPVYGELFF. CDR3 nucleotides: TGTGCCAGCAGCCCAGTGTACGGGGAGCTGTTTTTT. The genes are TRBV3-1 (or the pseudogene TRBV3-2) and TRBJ2-2; the D is unclear. There are 12 residues in the CDR3. V lost 4 bases to trimming and J lost 7 bases, with 7 bases between them. CDR1 LGHDT and CDR2 YNNKEL come from the germline V gene (reference sequence).

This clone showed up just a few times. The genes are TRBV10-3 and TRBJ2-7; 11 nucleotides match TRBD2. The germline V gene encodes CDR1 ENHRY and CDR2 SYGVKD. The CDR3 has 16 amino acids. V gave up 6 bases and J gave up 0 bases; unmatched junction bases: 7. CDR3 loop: CAIRATSGGDSYEQYF. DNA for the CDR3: TGTGCCATCAGAGCCACTAGCGGGGGTGACTCCTACGAGCAGTACTTC.

CDR3 protein: CASSVWRPSTDTQYF. The CDR3 coding sequence is TGTGCCAGCAGTGTCTGGAGACCGAGCACAGATACGCAGTATTTT. The chain carries TRBV2 and TRBJ2-3; no definite D call. This CDR3 is built from 15 residues. Trimming took off 4 bases at V and 0 bases at J, with 11 bases between the two ends. CDR1 is SNHLY and CDR2 is FYNNEI in the germline V gene.

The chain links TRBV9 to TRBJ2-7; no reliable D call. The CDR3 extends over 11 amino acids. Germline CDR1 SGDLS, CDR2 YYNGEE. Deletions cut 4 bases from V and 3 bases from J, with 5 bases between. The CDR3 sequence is CASSSGYEQYF. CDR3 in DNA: TGTGCCAGCAGCTCGGGCTACGAGCAGTACTTC.

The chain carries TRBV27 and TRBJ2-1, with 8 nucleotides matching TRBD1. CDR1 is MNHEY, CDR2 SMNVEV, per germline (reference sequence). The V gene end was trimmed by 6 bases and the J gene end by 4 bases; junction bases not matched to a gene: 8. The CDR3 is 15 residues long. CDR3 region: CASRTGTGVYNEQFF. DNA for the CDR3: TGTGCCAGCAGGACCGGGACAGGAGTATACAATGAGCAGTTCTTC.

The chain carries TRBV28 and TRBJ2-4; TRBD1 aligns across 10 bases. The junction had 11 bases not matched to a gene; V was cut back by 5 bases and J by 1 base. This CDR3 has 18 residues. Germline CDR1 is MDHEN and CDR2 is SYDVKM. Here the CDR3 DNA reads TGTGCCAGCAGTGTGGGACAGGGGAAGGGCCTTGCCAAAAACATTCAGTACTTC. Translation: CASSVGQGKGLAKNIQYF.

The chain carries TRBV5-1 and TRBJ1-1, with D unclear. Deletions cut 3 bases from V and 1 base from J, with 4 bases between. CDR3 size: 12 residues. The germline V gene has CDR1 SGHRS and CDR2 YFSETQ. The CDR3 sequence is CASSYGNTEAFF. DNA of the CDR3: TGCGCCAGCAGCTACGGGAACACTGAAGCTTTCTTT.

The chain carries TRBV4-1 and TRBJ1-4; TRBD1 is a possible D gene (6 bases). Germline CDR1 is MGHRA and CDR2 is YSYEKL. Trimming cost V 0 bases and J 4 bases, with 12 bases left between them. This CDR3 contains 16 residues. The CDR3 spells CASSQDTHRVNEKLFF. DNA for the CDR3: TGCGCCAGCAGCCAAGATACTCACAGGGTTAATGAAAAACTGTTTTTT.

The CDR3 loop is CASSYVLAGQRDTQYF. DNA for the CDR3: TGTGCCAGCAGCTACGTTTTAGCGGGACAGCGAGATACGCAGTATTTT. The chain joins TRBV3-1 (or the pseudogene TRBV3-2) to TRBJ2-3; D is possibly TRBD2 (8 bases). In germline, CDR1 is LGHDT, CDR2 YNNKEL (reference sequence). Deletions cut 5 bases from V and 5 bases from J, with 20 bases between. The CDR3 consists of 16 residues.

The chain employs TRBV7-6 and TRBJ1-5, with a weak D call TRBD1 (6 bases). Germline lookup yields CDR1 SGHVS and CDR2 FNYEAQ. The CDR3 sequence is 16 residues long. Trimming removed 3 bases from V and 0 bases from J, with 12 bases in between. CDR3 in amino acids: CASSLDRGNSNQPQHF. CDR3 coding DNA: TGTGCCAGCAGCTTGGACAGAGGTAATAGCAATCAGCCCCAGCATTTT.

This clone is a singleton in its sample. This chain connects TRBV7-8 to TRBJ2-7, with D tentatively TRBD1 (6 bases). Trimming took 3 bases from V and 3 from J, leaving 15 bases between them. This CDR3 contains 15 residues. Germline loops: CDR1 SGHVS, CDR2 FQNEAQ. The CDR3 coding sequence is TGTGCCAGCAGCTTTGGGCAGGGGCGCTACTACGAGCAGTACGTC. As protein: CASSFGQGRYYEQYV.

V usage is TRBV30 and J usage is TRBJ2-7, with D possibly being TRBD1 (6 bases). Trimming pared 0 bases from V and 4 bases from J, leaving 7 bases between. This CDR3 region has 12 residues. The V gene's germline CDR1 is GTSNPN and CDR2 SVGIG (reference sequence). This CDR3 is CAWSVQGYEQYF. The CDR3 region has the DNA TGTGCCTGGAGTGTACAGGGTTACGAGCAGTACTTC.

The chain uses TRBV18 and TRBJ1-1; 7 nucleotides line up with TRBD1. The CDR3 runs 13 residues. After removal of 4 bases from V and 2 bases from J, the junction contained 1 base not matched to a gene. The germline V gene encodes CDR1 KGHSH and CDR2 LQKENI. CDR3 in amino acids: CASSRDSNTEAFF. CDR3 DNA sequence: TGTGCCAGCTCACGGGACAGCAACACTGAAGCTTTCTTT.

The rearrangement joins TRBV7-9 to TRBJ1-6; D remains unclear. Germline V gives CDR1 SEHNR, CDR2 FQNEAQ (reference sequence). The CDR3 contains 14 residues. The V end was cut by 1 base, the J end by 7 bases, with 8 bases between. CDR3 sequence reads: CASSLVLKNSPLHF. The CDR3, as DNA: TGTGCCAGCAGCTTAGTTCTAAAGAATTCACCCCTCCACTTT.

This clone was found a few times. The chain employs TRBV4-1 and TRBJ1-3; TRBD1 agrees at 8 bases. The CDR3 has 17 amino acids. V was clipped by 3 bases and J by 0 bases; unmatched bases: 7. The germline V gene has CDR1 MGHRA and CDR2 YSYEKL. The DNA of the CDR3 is TGCGCCAGCAGCCAGCCCGGGACAGGCCTCTCTGGAAACACCATATATTTT. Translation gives CASSQPGTGLSGNTIYF.

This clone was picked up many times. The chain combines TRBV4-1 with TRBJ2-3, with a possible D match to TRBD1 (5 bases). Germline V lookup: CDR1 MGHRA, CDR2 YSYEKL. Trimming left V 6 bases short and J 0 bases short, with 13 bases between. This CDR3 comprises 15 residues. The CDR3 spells CASSRDSSSTDTQYF. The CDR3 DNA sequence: TGCGCCAGCAGTCGAGACAGCAGCAGCACAGATACGCAGTATTTT.